This entry is about one T cell receptor (beta chain). The sample comes from a study of blood T cell repertoires in COVID-19. Study summary: From the United States, Italy and Spain came samples of acute and convalescent COVID-19. T cells, B-cell-depleted T cells, or PBMCs provided the cDNA or gDNA that served as material.

There are 15 residues in the CDR3. Germline V gene lookup returns CDR1 MGHDK and CDR2 SYGVNS. V was pared by 4 bases and J by 5 bases, with 7 bases of the junction left unmatched. Authors' processing steps: Reference gene primer amplification yielded estimated nucleated cell counts. Generated by immunoSEQ multiplex PCR, the TCRdb table keeps only in-frame clones and is missing some. V, J and clone size reflect that table, while D and trimming were determined from the DNA. The sample carries 210,000 or so clones, roughly 84% recorded once. V and J are TRBV25-1 and TRBJ1-5; 8 bases line up with TRBD1. The sample comprised peripheral blood. The source of this sequence is a woman at least 80 years old with active or convalescent COVID-19. The CDR3: CASSAIGQGDQPQHF. The CDR3 DNA sequence: TGTGCCAGCAGTGCAATCGGACAGGGAGATCAGCCCCAGCATTTT.